This TCR beta chain was captured by sequencing in a study of cytomegalovirus exposure and HLA in healthy donors. On the study more broadly: From HLA-typed donors, an early data release held roughly 89 million unique TCRs. Study findings and constraints: An ancestry cluster, one associated with Asian ancestry, reportedly showed fewer N-insertions than the 666-donor mean in a later analysis. TCR beta chain V- and J-gene trimming was linked, in a later analysis, to a missense variant in DCLRE1C.

With 60 Vbeta and 13 Jbeta primers, the PCR was carried out. The repertoire was sequenced with immunoSEQ multiplex PCR; TCRdb's copy has only in-frame clones and lacks some. The data show some 150,000 clones, approximately 80% seen once. This CDR3 is built from 15 residues. From germline, CDR1 is MNHNS and CDR2 SASEGT. J lost 3 bases, V lost 1 base, and 5 bases had no gene match. Concerning this clone: Its target is not known.

The chain couples TRBV6-1 to TRBJ2-7; TRBD1 agrees at 8 bases. The sequence was obtained from a middle-aged man in good health and CMV-seropositive. Sequences were obtained from PBMCs. The CDR3 protein is CASSEGQGAIYEQYF. DNA of the CDR3: TGTGCCAGCAGTGAAGGGCAGGGGGCCATCTACGAGCAGTACTTC.